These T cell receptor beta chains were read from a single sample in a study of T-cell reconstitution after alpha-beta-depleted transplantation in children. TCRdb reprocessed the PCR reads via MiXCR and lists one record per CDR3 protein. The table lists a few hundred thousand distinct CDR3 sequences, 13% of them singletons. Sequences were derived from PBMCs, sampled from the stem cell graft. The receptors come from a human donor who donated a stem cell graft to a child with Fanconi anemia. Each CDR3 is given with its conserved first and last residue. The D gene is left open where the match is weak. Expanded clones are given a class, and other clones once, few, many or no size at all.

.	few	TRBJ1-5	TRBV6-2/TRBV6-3	CASSLFGGQPQHF	TGTGCCAGCAGCCTTTTTGGGGGCCAGCCCCAGCATTTT
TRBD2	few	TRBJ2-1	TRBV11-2	CASSLQGIAGGQYNEQFF	TGTGCCAGCAGCTTACAGGGAATAGCGGGGGGGCAATACAATGAGCAGTTCTTC
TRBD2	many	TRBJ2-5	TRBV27	CASSLSGTVEGTQYF	TGTGCCAGCAGTTTAAGCGGGACGGTCGAAGGGACCCAGTACTTC
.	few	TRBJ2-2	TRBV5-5	CASSFSEGGRGTGELFF	TGTGCCAGCAGTTTTTCCGAGGGGGGGCGAGGCACCGGGGAGCTGTTTTTT
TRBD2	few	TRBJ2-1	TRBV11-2	CASERGLYYNEQFF	TGTGCCAGCGAGCGGGGCTTATACTACAATGAGCAGTTCTTC
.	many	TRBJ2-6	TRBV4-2	CASSQGRSSSGANVLTF	TGTGCCAGCAGCCAAGGACGGTCGAGCTCTGGGGCCAACGTCCTGACTTTC
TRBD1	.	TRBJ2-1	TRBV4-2	CASSQGSGTGNEQFF	TGTGCCAGCAGCCAAGGTTCCGGGACAGGCAATGAGCAGTTCTTC
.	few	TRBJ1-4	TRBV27	CASSRTLNNEKLFF	TGTGCCAGCAGTCGGACCTTGAATAATGAAAAACTGTTTTTT
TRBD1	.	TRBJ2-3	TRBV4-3	CASSQGGQGLGTDTQYF	TGCGCCAGCAGCCAAGGAGGACAGGGCCTAGGCACAGATACGCAGTATTTT
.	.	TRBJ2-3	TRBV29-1	CSVEDRQGAVRTDTQYF	TGCAGCGTTGAAGATCGCCAAGGGGCCGTTAGAACAGATACGCAGTATTTT
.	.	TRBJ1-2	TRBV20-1	CSATGGTSNYGYTF	TGCAGTGCTACCGGGGGGACTTCAAACTATGGCTACACCTTC
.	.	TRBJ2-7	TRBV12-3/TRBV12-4	CATGRGPYEQYF	TGTGCCACGGGCAGGGGTCCCTACGAGCAGTACTTC
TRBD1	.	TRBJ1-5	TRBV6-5	CASSYNTGGNQPQHF	TGTGCCAGCAGTTACAACACAGGGGGCAATCAGCCCCAGCATTTT
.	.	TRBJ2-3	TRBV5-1	CASSRGPTSSDTQYF	TGCGCCAGCAGCCGAGGACCGACCAGCTCAGATACGCAGTATTTT
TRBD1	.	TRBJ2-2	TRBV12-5	CASGTGQGDTGELFF	TGTGCTAGTGGTACGGGACAGGGGGACACCGGGGAGCTGTTTTTT
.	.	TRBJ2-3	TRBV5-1	CASSPRPTPSTDTQYF	TGCGCCAGCAGCCCCCGGCCGACCCCAAGCACAGATACGCAGTATTTT
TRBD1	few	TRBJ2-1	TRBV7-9	CASSRPGTGDNEQFF	TGTGCCAGCAGCCGTCCCGGGACAGGGGACAATGAGCAGTTCTTC
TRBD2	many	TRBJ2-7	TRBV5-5	CASSPAGGISYEQYF	TGTGCCAGCAGCCCCGCCGGGGGGATCTCCTACGAGCAGTACTTC